Presented here are 9 T cell receptor beta chains from one specimen sequenced in a study of T cells in Graves' hyperthyroidism and ophthalmopathy. RNA transcripts served as the template for amplifying TCR beta CDR3 regions. TCR CDR3 underwent first-round RT-PCR with the HTBI primer set. TCRdb reanalysed the multiplex PCR reads using MiXCR and keeps one entry per CDR3 protein. Of hundreds of thousands of distinct CDR3 sequences in the sample, about two fifths were seen once. The sequenced sample was blood. These receptors originate from a man younger than 35 with Graves' hyperthyroidism.

The chain combines TRBV6-6 with TRBJ1-2, with TRBD1 identical over 11 bases. CDR3 length: 16 amino acids. Germline V gene lookup returns CDR1 MNHNY and CDR2 SVGAGI (reference sequence). Germline trimming cut 0 bases from V and 3 bases from J; bases unmatched to any gene: 3. The DNA of the CDR3 is TGTGCCAGCAGTTACTCGGGACAGGGGGGCGACTATGGCTACACCTTC. It encodes CASSYSGQGGDYGYTF.

The chain uses TRBV10-3 and TRBJ1-3; 7 nucleotides match TRBD1. V dropped 10 bases and J dropped 9; count of bases not matched to a gene: 15. Germline V gene data show CDR1 as ENHRY and CDR2 as SYGVKD. The CDR3 runs to 14 residues. The CDR3 DNA follows: TGTGCCAGCGGAGCGAGACAGGGTAGTTCCACCATATATTTT. It yields the protein CASGARQGSSTIYF.

The chain uses TRBV5-6 and TRBJ2-7; the match to TRBD1 covers 8 bases. Germline CDR1 and CDR2: SGHDT and YYEEEE. The CDR3 is made up of 13 amino acids. Germline trimming cut 7 bases from V and 5 bases from J; bases unmatched to any gene: 8. The CDR3 loop reads CASLAGGFHEQYF. As DNA, the CDR3 is TGTGCCAGCCTGGCAGGGGGCTTCCACGAGCAGTACTTC.

The CDR3 nucleotides read TGCGCCAGCAGTGTAGGGGGGCGAGGAGGTAACACTGAAGCTTTCTTT. Amino acids: CASSVGGRGGNTEAFF. The rearrangement links TRBV10-2 to TRBJ1-1, with D perhaps TRBD1 (6 bases). Germline lookup yields CDR1 WSHSY and CDR2 SAAADI. The CDR3 sequence is 16 residues long. The V gene lost 4 bases and the J gene lost 2 bases, with 17 bases spanning the gap.

This clonotype appeared many times. The chain recombines TRBV7-9 with TRBJ1-2, with 7 bases matching TRBD1. Germline trimming cut 1 base from V and 2 bases from J; bases unmatched to any gene: 4. Germline V gene lookup returns CDR1 SEHNR and CDR2 FQNEAQ (reference sequence). The CDR3 runs to 15 residues. CDR3 sequence reads: CASSLEGGVNYGYTF. The CDR3 nucleotides are TGTGCCAGCAGCTTAGAAGGGGGCGTAAACTATGGCTACACCTTC. Full variable domain (outside the CDR3, taken from reference TRBV7-9 and TRBJ1-2): DTGVSQNPRHKITKRGQNVTFRCDPISEHNRLYWYRQTLGQGPEFLTYFQNEAQLEKSRLLSDRFSAERPKGSFSTLEIQRTEQGDSAMYLCASSLEGGVNYGYTFGSGTRLTVV.

This clonotype was counted many times. The chain recombines TRBV29-1 with TRBJ1-2, with a possible D match to TRBD1 (5 bases). Per germline, CDR1 SQVTM and CDR2 ANQGSEA. Trimming removed 5 bases at V and 8 bases at J, with 15 bases between. The CDR3 loop spans 12 amino acids. CDR3 region: CSVLTVFGGYTF. CDR3 coding DNA: TGCAGCGTTTTGACAGTCTTCGGGGGCTACACCTTC. Filled out from reference TRBV29-1 and TRBJ1-2, the complete variable domain reads SAVISQKPSRDICQRGTSLTIQCQVDSQVTMMFWYRQQPGQSLTLIATANQGSEATYESGFVIDKFPISRPNLTFSTLTVSNMSPEDSSIYLCSVLTVFGGYTFGSGTRLTVV.

This clonotype appeared many times. J is TRBJ1-4 and V is TRBV20-1; D may be TRBD1 (5 bases). Trimming stripped 6 bases from V and 3 bases from J, with 11 bases between. CDR1 DFQATT and CDR2 SNEGSKA come from the germline V gene (reference sequence). The CDR3 sequence is 13 residues long. CDR3 DNA: TGCAGTGCCCGGGTGGGGGCTAATGAAAAACTGTTTTTT. Protein product: CSARVGANEKLFF.

The chain employs TRBV7-9 and TRBJ2-2; 11 bases align to TRBD2. The CDR3 sequence is 17 residues long. The germline V gene has CDR1 SEHNR and CDR2 FQNEAQ (reference sequence). The trim removed 5 bases at V and 2 bases at J, leaving 7 bases unmatched. This CDR3 is CASSQPGLAVNTGELFF. In DNA, the CDR3 is TGTGCCAGCAGCCAACCGGGACTAGCGGTAAACACCGGGGAGCTGTTTTTT.

The rearrangement joins TRBV25-1 to TRBJ1-1; TRBD1 might be the D (5 bases). Germline CDR1 and CDR2: MGHDK and SYGVNS. This CDR3 contains 15 residues. Trimming stripped 5 bases from V and 1 base from J, with 14 bases between. The CDR3 DNA is TGTGCCAGCAGTCTCTCGGGGGTCCCGAACACTGAAGCTTTCTTT. It encodes CASSLSGVPNTEAFF.